These T cell receptor beta chains were read from a single sample in a study of blood T cell repertoires in COVID-19. Data came from immunoSEQ multiplex PCR; TCRdb stores just in-frame clones and leaves some out. The sample has over 80,000 clones, approximately 91% seen once. The sample taken for sequencing was peripheral blood. The origin of the receptors is a human donor with active COVID-19. The donor label of this sample is uncertain. The CDR3 runs from the conserved cysteine through the conserved F or W. D genes are given only for firm matches. Only part of the rows carry a size: once, few, many, or a class if the clone is expanded.

d_gene	abundance	v_gene	j_gene	CDR3aa	CDR3nt
TRBD1	-	TRBV3-1/TRBV3-2	TRBJ2-1	CASSLQGASSYNEQFF	TGTGCCAGCAGCCTTCAGGGGGCCAGCTCCTACAATGAGCAGTTCTTC
-	-	TRBV27	TRBJ2-7	CASSSYGQNEQYF	TGTGCCAGCAGTTCATACGGACAGAACGAGCAGTACTTC
TRBD2	-	TRBV7-8	TRBJ2-5	CASSSGTSGGAETQYF	TGTGCCAGCAGCTCGGGGACTAGCGGGGGGGCAGAGACCCAGTACTTC
TRBD2	-	TRBV3-1/TRBV3-2	TRBJ2-3	CASSQAPSGIYADTQYF	TGTGCCAGCAGCCAAGCCCCTAGCGGGATTTATGCAGATACGCAGTATTTT
-	-	TRBV19	TRBJ1-1	CASSTDRNTEAFF	TGTGCCAGTAGTACCGACAGGAACACTGAAGCTTTCTTT
-	-	TRBV28	TRBJ2-2	CASSFTVNTGELFF	TGTGCCAGCAGTTTCACTGTGAACACCGGGGAGCTGTTTTTT
-	-	TRBV6-5	TRBJ1-4	CASAQGSAANEKLFF	TGTGCCAGCGCTCAGGGGTCGGCGGCTAATGAAAAACTGTTTTTT
-	once	TRBV6-6	TRBJ2-7	CASSYSMRFGTGEQYF	TGTGCCAGCAGTTACTCTATGAGATTTGGGACTGGCGAGCAGTACTTC
TRBD1	-	TRBV6-5	TRBJ1-2	CAAQGGQDYGYTF	TGTGCCGCCCAGGGGGGTCAGGACTATGGCTACACCTTC
-	-	TRBV6-4	TRBJ1-2	CASSEGGATYGYTF	TGTGCCAGCAGTGAGGGGGGAGCCACCTATGGCTACACCTTC
TRBD1	-	TRBV7-6	TRBJ1-2	CASSLVGQDSSGYTF	TGTGCCAGCAGCCTCGTTGGACAGGATTCGAGTGGCTACACCTTC
-	-	TRBV7-9	TRBJ1-2	CASGAAVGYGYTF	TGTGCCAGCGGGGCGGCAGTCGGCTATGGCTACACCTTC
TRBD1	-	TRBV19	TRBJ1-5	CASRPGGGNQPQHF	TGTGCCAGTAGGCCGGGAGGGGGCAACCAGCCCCAGCATTTT
TRBD1	few	TRBV6-5	TRBJ1-2	CASTTGGWNGYTF	TGTGCCAGTACAACAGGGGGTTGGAATGGCTACACCTTC
TRBD1	-	TRBV5-4	TRBJ1-4	CASSLGETGDEKLFF	TGTGCCAGCAGCTTAGGGGAGACAGGGGATGAAAAACTGTTTTTT
TRBD1	-	TRBV9	TRBJ2-1	CASSLLRDSLYNEQFF	TGTGCCAGCAGTCTACTCCGGGACAGCCTTTACAATGAGCAGTTCTTC
-	-	TRBV4-3	TRBJ1-1	CASSQETGNTEAFF	TGCGCCAGCAGCCAAGAGACAGGGAACACTGAAGCTTTCTTT
TRBD1	-	TRBV6-5	TRBJ2-2	CASSRQGANTGELFF	TGTGCCAGCAGCCGACAGGGGGCGAACACCGGGGAGCTGTTTTTT
TRBD1	-	TRBV19	TRBJ1-3	CASRGQGHKVSGNTIYF	TGTGCCTCGAGGGGACAGGGGCATAAGGTCTCTGGAAACACCATATATTTT
-	-	TRBV11-2	TRBJ1-1	CASSLVGSGKNTEAFF	TGTGCCAGCAGCTTAGTTGGGTCAGGGAAGAACACTGAAGCTTTCTTT
TRBD1	once	TRBV7-8	TRBJ1-1	CASSSRTGGNTEAFF	TGTGCCAGCAGCTCCCGGACAGGGGGAAACACTGAAGCTTTCTTT
-	-	TRBV15	TRBJ1-1	CATSRGAGGTEAFF	TGTGCCACCAGCAGAGGCGCGGGGGGCACTGAAGCTTTCTTT
TRBD1	-	TRBV25-1	TRBJ1-1	CASSEQGAAFF	TGTGCCAGCAGTGAACAGGGGGCGGCTTTCTTT
TRBD1	-	TRBV5-1	TRBJ1-1	CASSLLTGVPTEAFF	TGCGCCAGCAGCTTACTTACAGGGGTCCCCACTGAAGCTTTCTTT
TRBD2	-	TRBV7-2	TRBJ2-1	CASSLLAGAYNEQFF	TGTGCCAGCAGCCTACTAGCGGGTGCCTACAATGAGCAGTTCTTC
-	-	TRBV7-2	TRBJ1-3	CASSLSGRTHSGNTIYF	TGTGCCAGCAGCTTATCAGGACGGACACACTCTGGAAACACCATATATTTT
-	-	TRBV27	TRBJ2-7	CASSFGQGRYEQYF	TGTGCCAGCAGTTTCGGGCAGGGGAGATACGAGCAGTACTTC